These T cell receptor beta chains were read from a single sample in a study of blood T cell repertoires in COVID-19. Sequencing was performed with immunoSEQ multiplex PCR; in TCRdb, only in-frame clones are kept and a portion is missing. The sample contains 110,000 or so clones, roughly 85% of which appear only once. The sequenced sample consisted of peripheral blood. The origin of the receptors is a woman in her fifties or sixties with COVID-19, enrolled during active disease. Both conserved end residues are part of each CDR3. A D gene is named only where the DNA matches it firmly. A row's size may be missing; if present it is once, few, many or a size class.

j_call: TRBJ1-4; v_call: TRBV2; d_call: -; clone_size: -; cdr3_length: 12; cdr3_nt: TGTGCCAGCAGCGGGGTTAATGAAAAACTGTTTTTT; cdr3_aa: CASSGVNEKLFF
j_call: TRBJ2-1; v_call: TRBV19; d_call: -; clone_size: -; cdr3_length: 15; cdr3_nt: TGTGCCAGTAGTACGACACCATCCCCGGCGAATGAGCAGTTCTTC; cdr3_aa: CASSTTPSPANEQFF
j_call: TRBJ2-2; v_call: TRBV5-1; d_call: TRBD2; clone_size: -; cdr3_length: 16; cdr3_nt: TGCGCCAGCAGCTCTCAGGGACTAGCCGCCTCTGGGGAGCTGTTTTTT; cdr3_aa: CASSSQGLAASGELFF
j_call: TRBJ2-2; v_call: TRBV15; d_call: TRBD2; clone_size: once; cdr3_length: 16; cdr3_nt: TGTGCCACCAGCAGAGCTCGGACTAGCGTGAGCGGGGAGCTGTTTTTT; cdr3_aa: CATSRARTSVSGELFF
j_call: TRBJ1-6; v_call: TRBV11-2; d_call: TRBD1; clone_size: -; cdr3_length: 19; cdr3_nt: TGTGCCAGCAGCTTAGGGTATAGCAGGGACAGGGAAAAGAAGACACCCCTCCACTTT; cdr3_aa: CASSLGYSRDREKKTPLHF
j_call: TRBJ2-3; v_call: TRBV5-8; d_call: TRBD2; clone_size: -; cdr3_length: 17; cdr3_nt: TGTGCCAGCAGCTCTCTCGTGGGCGGGACTAGCTCACATACGCAGTATTTT; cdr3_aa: CASSSLVGGTSSHTQYF
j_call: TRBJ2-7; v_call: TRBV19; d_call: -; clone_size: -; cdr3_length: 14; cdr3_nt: TGTGCCAGCCAAGACAGGTTGGGGCCCTACGAGCAGTACTTC; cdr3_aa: CASQDRLGPYEQYF
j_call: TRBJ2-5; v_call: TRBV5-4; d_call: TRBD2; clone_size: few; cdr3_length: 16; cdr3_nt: TGTGCCAGCAGCCCGGAGGTAGCGGGGGGGGCAGAGACCCAGTACTTC; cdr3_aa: CASSPEVAGGAETQYF
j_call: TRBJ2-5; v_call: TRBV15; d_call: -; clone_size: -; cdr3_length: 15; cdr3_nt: TGTGCCACCAGCAGAGATCTAGGTCCGGAGGAGACCCAGTACTTC; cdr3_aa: CATSRDLGPEETQYF
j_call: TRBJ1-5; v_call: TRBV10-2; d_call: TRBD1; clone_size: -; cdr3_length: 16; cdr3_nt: TGCGCCAGCAGTGCCGGGGGACAGGGCCCCAATCAGCCCCAGCATTTT; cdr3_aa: CASSAGGQGPNQPQHF
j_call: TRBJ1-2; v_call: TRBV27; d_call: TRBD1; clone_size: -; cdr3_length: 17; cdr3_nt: TGTGCCAGCGGACTTCAGAAGTCAGGGGGTATCATCTATGGCTACACCTTC; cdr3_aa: CASGLQKSGGIIYGYTF
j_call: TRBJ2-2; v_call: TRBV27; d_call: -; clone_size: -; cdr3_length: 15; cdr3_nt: TGTGCCAGCAGTTTGGCCCCGACTAGGCCCGGGGAGCTGTTTTTT; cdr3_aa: CASSLAPTRPGELFF
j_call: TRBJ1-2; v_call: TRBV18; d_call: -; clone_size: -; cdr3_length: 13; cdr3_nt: TGTGCCAGCTCACTGCCGGGAAACTATGGCTACACCTTC; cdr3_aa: CASSLPGNYGYTF
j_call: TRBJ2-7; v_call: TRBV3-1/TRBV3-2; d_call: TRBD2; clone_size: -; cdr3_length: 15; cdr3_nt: TGTGCCAGCAGCCAAGGACTAGCGGGGGACTGGGAGCAGTACTTC; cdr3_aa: CASSQGLAGDWEQYF
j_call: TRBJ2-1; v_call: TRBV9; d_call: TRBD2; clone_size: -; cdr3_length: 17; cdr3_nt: TGTGCCAGCAGCCCGAGGCGGACTAGCGGGGGGCAGGATGAGCAGTTCTTC; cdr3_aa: CASSPRRTSGGQDEQFF
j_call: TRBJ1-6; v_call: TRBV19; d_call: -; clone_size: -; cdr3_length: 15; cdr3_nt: TGTGCCAGTAGTATAGAAGGGGTGGAGAATTCACCCCTCCACTTT; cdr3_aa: CASSIEGVENSPLHF
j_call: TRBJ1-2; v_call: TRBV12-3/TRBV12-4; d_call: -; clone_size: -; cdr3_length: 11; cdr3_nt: TGTGCCAGCAGTTATACTTATGGCTACACCTTC; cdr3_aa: CASSYTYGYTF
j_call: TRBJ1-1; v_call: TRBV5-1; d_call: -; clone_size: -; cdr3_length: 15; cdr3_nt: TGCGCCAGCAGCTCTGAGGGAGGGTCGCACACTGAAGCTTTCTTT; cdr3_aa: CASSSEGGSHTEAFF
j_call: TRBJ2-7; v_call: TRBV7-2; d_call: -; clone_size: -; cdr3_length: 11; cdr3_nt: TGTGCCAGCAGCTCGTACTACGAGCAGTACTTC; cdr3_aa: CASSSYYEQYF
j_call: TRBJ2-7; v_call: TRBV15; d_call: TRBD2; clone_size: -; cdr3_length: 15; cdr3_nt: TGTGCCACCAGCAGTAGCGGGGGGTTGTTCTACGAGCAGTACTTC; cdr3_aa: CATSSSGGLFYEQYF
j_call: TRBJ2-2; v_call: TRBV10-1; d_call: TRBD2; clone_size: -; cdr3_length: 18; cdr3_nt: TGCGCCAGCAGTGATCCGGCGGGGGAACCAGCGAACACCGGGGAGCTGTTTTTT; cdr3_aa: CASSDPAGEPANTGELFF
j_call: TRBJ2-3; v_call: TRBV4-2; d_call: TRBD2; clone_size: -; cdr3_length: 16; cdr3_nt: TGTGCCAGCAGCCAAGCTGTAGCGGGGGGGCTTGATACGCAGTATTTT; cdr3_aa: CASSQAVAGGLDTQYF
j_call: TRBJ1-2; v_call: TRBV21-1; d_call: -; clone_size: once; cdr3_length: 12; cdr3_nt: TGTGCCAGCAGCAGGGGGGACTATGGCTACACCTTC; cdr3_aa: CASSRGDYGYTF
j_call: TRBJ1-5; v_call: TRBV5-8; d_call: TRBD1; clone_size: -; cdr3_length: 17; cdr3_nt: TGTGCCAGCAGCCTGGGGACAGGGGAATGGAGCAATCAGCCCCAGCATTTT; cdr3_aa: CASSLGTGEWSNQPQHF
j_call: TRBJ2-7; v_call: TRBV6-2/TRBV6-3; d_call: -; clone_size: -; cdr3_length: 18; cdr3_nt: TGTGCCAGCAGTTACCCACCCCGCCTCCGGGGGAGCTCCTACGAGCAGTACTTC; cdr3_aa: CASSYPPRLRGSSYEQYF
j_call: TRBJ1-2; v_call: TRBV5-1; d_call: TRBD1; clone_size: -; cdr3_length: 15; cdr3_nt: TGCGCCAGCAGCTTGGCAAGGGGGCCTGCTAATGGCTACACCTTC; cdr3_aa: CASSLARGPANGYTF
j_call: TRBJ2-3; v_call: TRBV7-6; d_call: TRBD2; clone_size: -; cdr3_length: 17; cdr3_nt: TGTGCCAGCAGCTCTCTCGCTGCGGGGGGGCGGGTAGATACGCAGTATTTT; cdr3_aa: CASSSLAAGGRVDTQYF
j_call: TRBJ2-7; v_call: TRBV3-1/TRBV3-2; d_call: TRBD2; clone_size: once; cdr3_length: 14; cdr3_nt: TGTGCCAGCACCTACAGCGGGGGGACCTACGAGCAGTACTTC; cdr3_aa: CASTYSGGTYEQYF
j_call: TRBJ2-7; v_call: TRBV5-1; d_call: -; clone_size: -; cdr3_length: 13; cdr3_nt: TGCGCCAGCAATGCCCCAGGGGCCTACGAGCAGTACTTC; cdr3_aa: CASNAPGAYEQYF
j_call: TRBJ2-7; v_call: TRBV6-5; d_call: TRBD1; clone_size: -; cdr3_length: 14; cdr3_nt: TGTGCCAGCAAGAGGACAGGGGATTCCTACGAGCAGTACTTC; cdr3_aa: CASKRTGDSYEQYF
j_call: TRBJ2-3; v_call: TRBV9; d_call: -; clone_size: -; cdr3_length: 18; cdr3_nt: TGTGCCAGCAGCGTAGGGGGGGACTTTACTCTTAGCACAGATACGCAGTATTTT; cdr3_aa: CASSVGGDFTLSTDTQYF
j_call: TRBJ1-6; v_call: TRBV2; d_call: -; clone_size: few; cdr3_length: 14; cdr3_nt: TGTGCCAGCTGTGTAGGAGCCTACGATTCACCCCTCCACTTT; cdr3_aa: CASCVGAYDSPLHF
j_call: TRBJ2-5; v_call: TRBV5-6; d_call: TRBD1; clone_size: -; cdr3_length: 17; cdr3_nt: TGTGCCAGCAGCCCGACACGGGACAGGGTTTATCAAGAGACCCAGTACTTC; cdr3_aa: CASSPTRDRVYQETQYF
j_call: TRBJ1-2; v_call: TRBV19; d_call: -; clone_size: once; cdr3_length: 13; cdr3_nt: TGTGCCAGTAGTATGCGGCAGAACTATGGCTACACCTTC; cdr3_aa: CASSMRQNYGYTF
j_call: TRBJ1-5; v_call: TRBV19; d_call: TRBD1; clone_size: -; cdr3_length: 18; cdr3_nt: TGTGCCAGTATCCCGGGACAGGCCAATCCCCCGGGCAATCAGCCCCAGCATTTT; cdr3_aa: CASIPGQANPPGNQPQHF
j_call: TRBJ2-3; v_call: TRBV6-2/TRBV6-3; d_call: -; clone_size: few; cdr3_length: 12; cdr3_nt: TGTGCCAGCAGTTACTTCTCTAGAACGCAGTATTTT; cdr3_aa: CASSYFSRTQYF
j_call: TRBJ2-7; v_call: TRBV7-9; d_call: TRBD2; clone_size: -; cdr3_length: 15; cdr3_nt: TGTGCCAGCAGCACTCGACTAGCGGGAGCCTACGAGCAGTACTTC; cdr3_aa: CASSTRLAGAYEQYF
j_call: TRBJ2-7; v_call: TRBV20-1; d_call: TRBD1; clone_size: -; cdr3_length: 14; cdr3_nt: TGCAGTGCCAGTACCCGGGACAGCTCCTACGAGCAGTACTTC; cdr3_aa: CSASTRDSSYEQYF
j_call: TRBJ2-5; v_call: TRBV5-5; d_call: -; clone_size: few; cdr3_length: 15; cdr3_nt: TGTGCCAGCAGCTTGCAGTTGCATAATCAAGAGACCCAGTACTTC; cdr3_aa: CASSLQLHNQETQYF
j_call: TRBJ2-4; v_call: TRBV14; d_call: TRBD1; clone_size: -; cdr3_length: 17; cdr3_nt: TGTGCCAGCAGCCAAGTTATTTGGTGGGACAGGGGGGACATTCAGTACTTC; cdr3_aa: CASSQVIWWDRGDIQYF
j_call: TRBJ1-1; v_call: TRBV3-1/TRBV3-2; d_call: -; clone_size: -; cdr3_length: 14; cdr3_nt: TGTGCCAGCAGCCATGGGACAAGGGACACTGAAGCTTTCTTT; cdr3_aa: CASSHGTRDTEAFF
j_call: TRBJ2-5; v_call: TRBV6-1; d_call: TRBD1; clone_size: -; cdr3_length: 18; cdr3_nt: TGTGCCAGCAGTGAAGGGACAGGGACGAACCTCATCCAAGAGACCCAGTACTTC; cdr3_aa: CASSEGTGTNLIQETQYF
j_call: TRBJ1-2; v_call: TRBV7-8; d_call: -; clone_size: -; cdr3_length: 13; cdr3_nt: TGTGCCAGCAGCCGGGACACAGACTATGGCTACACCTTC; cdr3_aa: CASSRDTDYGYTF
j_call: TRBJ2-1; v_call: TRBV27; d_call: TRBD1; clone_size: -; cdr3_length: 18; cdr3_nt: TGTGCCAGCAGTCCACCCGGGACAGGGCTGCGCTCCTACAATGAGCAGTTCTTC; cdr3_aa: CASSPPGTGLRSYNEQFF
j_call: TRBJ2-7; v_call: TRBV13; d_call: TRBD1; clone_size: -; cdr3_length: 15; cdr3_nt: TGTGCCAGCAGCGGCCGGGACAGGGTTTTAGCCGAGCAGTACTTC; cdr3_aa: CASSGRDRVLAEQYF
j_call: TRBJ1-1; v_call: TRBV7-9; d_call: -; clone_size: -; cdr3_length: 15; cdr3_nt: TGTGCCAGCAGCGCACACAGGGAGGGGAGAGTCTGGTCTTTCTTT; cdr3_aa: CASSAHREGRVWSFF
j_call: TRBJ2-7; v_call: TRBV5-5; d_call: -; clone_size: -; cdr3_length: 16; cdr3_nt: TGTGCCAGCAGCTTGGCGGTGGGGGGTCTCTCCTACGAGCAGTACTTC; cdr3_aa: CASSLAVGGLSYEQYF
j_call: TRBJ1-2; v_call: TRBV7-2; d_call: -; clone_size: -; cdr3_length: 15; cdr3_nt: TGTGCCAGCAGCTTAGACTCGACAGCAACTTATGGCTACACCTTC; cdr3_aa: CASSLDSTATYGYTF
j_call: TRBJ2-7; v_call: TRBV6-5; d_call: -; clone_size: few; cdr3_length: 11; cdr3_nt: TGTGCCGAAGAGCGCTCCTACGAGCAGTACTTC; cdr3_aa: CAEERSYEQYF
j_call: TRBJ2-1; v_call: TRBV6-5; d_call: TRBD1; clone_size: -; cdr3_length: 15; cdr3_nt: TGTGCCAGCAGCCGTTGGGACAGGGTCTACAATGAGCAGTTCTTC; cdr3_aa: CASSRWDRVYNEQFF
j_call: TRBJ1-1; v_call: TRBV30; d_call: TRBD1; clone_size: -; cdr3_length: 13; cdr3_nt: TGTGCCTGGAGTGGTCAGGGGGACACTGAAGCTTTCTTT; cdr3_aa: CAWSGQGDTEAFF
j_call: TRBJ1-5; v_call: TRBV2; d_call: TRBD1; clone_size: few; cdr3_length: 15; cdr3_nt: TGTGCCAGCAGCCAGGGGGAATGGGCCAATCAGCCCCAGCATTTT; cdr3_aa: CASSQGEWANQPQHF
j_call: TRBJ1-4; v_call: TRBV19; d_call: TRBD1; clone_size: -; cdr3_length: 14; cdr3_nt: TGTGCCAGTAGCCTGGGACAGGAGGAGGAAAAACTGTTTTTT; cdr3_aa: CASSLGQEEEKLFF
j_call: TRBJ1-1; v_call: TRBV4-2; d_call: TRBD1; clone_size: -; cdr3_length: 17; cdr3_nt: TGTGCCAGCAGCCAAGTACAGGGGGCCCTAATGAACACTGAAGCTTTCTTT; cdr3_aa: CASSQVQGALMNTEAFF
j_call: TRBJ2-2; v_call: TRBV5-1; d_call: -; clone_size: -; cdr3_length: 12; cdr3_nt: TGCGCCTCACGGGACTTCACCGGGGAGCTGTTTTTT; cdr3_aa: CASRDFTGELFF